This record looks at one T cell receptor beta chain sequence and its context. Its cognate antigen is unknown. This specimen comes from a study of identical twins. The study's findings and limits: Twins' excess sharing was less marked for out-of-frame beta sequences.

Germline CDR1 and CDR2: SEHNR and FQNEAQ (reference sequence). CDR3 length equals 16 residues. With 1 base clipped from V and 0 bases from J, the junction kept 5 bases outside the gene matches. A universal primer site was added by template switching, and unique molecular identifiers were carried by the cDNA. Each CDR3 protein is one row after TCRdb ran MiXCR on the 5' RACE reads. This table holds approximately 220,000 distinct CDR3 sequences, approximately 6.8% found once. A further study also used this sample, focusing on yellow fever vaccine responses in identical twins. In that study: Reportedly, the response of twins' T cells to the vaccine seemed partly convergent, partly personalized.

V usage is TRBV7-9 and J usage is TRBJ2-7; 8 bases are shared with TRBD1. The sample was CD8+ T cells sorted from blood. This TCR was recovered from a woman younger than 30 in good health. CDR3 protein: CASSLETGESSYEQYF. In nucleotides, the CDR3 is TGTGCCAGCAGCTTAGAGACAGGGGAGTCCTCCTACGAGCAGTACTTC.